The T cell receptor (beta chain) described here comes from a study of shared clonotypes between healthy human individuals. Germline-derived CDR1 and CDR2 are MGHDK and SYGVNS. The CDR3 is 15 residues long. The V end lost 6 bases, the J end lost 0 bases, and 12 bases lay between the germline ends. Sequencing was performed with immunoSEQ multiplex PCR; in TCRdb, only in-frame clones are kept and a portion is missing. The sample yields approximately 2,000,000 clones, roughly 90% seen once. Splitting the CD4+ cells yielded a CD45RA+ naive subset and a CD45RA-negative memory subset. The V and J genes are TRBV25-1 and TRBJ2-1, with D possibly TRBD1 on 6 matching bases. The sequence was collected from a man aged 18 to 29 in good health. Some clones in this sample may be carry-over from other donors' samples. Sequencing input: naive CD4+ T cells from PBMCs. Described subset: CD45RA+ positively selected. The CDR3 DNA reads TGTGCCAGCAGCCTCGGACAGAGCTCCTACAATGAGCAGTTCTTC. It translates to CASSLGQSSYNEQFF.